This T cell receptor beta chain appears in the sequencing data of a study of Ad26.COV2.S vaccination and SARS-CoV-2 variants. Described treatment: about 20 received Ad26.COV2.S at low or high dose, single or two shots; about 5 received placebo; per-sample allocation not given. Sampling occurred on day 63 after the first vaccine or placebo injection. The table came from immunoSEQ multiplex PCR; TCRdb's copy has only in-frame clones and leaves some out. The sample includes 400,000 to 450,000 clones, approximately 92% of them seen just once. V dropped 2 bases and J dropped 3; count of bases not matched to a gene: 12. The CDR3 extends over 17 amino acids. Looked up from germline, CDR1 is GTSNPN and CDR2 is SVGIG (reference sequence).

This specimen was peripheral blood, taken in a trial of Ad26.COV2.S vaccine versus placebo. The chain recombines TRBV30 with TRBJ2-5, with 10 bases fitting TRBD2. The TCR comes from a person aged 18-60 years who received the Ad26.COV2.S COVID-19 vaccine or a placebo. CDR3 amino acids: CAWSTRRTSGTKETQYF. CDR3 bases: TGTGCCTGGAGTACTCGCCGTACTAGCGGGACTAAAGAGACCCAGTACTTC. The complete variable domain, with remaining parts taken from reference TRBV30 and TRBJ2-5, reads SQTIHQWPATLVQPVGSPLSLECTVEGTSNPNLYWYRQAAGRGLQLLFYSVGIGQISSEVPQNLSASRPQDRQFILSSKKLLLSDSGFYLCAWSTRRTSGTKETQYFGPGTRLLVL.